Listed here are 22 T cell receptor beta chains from one sample, sequenced in a study of blood T cell repertoires in COVID-19. Profiling relied on immunoSEQ multiplex PCR, and the TCRdb table lists in-frame clones only, not all of them. Here the sample spans around 300,000 clones, 90% being singletons. The sequenced sample was peripheral blood. The receptor source for this set is a woman in her 50s with COVID-19, enrolled during active disease.

This chain uses TRBV6-2 or TRBV6-3 with TRBJ1-2; D may be TRBD1 (5 bases). The CDR3 runs 15 residues. The germline V gene encodes CDR1 MNHEY and CDR2 SVGEGT. V was cut by 4 bases and J by 7 bases, with 19 bases left in between. This CDR3 is CASSLQVQMVGGYTF. The CDR3 nucleotides read TGTGCCAGCAGTTTACAGGTACAGATGGTAGGTGGCTACACCTTC.

The genes are TRBV6-5 and TRBJ1-1; D uncertain. CDR3 length: 12 residues. Germline-derived CDR1 and CDR2 are MNHEY and SVGAGI. V lost 4 bases and J lost 4, with 7 bases in between. CDR3 in DNA: TGTGCCAGCAGTTTTAGAGGCACTGAAGCTTTCTTT. It codes for CASSFRGTEAFF.

The chain carries TRBV19 and TRBJ2-7; 7 bases fit TRBD2. The CDR3 contains 14 residues. Trimming removed 5 bases from V and 2 bases from J; junction bases left unmatched: 6. CDR1 is LNHDA and CDR2 is SQIVND in the germline V gene (reference sequence). CDR3 residues: CASSRSSGTYEQYF. The CDR3, as DNA: TGTGCCAGTAGTCGCTCTAGCGGTACCTACGAGCAGTACTTC.

V is TRBV24-1 and J is TRBJ2-1; 8 bases are shared with TRBD1. Losses at the gene ends were 8 bases for V and 2 bases for J; bases not matched to a gene: 1. The CDR3 is 13 amino acids. The V gene's germline CDR1 is KGHDR and CDR2 SFDVKD. In nucleotides, the CDR3 is TGTGCCACCATGGACAGGGCCTACAATGAGCAGTTCTTC. Protein: CATMDRAYNEQFF.

This clone came up once. This rearrangement joins TRBV9 to TRBJ1-2; 7 nucleotides match TRBD1. Unmatched junction bases numbered 14, after V lost 0 bases and J lost 0 bases. Per the germline V gene, CDR1 is SGDLS and CDR2 is YYNGEE. The CDR3 runs to 19 residues. DNA for the CDR3: TGTGCCAGCAGCGTAGCTTTCAAGGGGGCGGGTGGTTCTAACTATGGCTACACCTTC. It specifies CASSVAFKGAGGSNYGYTF. Looking up the rest from reference TRBV9 and TRBJ1-2 gives the full variable domain: DSGVTQTPKHLITATGQRVTLRCSPRSGDLSVYWYQQSLDQGLQFLIQYYNGEERAKGNILERFSAQQFPDLHSELNLSSLELGDSALYFCASSVAFKGAGGSNYGYTFGSGTRLTVV.

The CDR3, as DNA: TGCGCCAGCAGTCCAGACACCAATGGCGAAGCTTTCTTT. Protein sequence: CASSPDTNGEAFF. The chain carries TRBV5-1 and TRBJ1-1; D is ambiguous. CDR1 and CDR2 (germline): SGHRS, YFSETQ. The V end lost 5 bases, the J end lost 8 bases, and 16 bases lay between the germline ends. The CDR3 is 13 amino acids. Combining the CDR3 with reference TRBV5-1 and TRBJ1-1 gives the whole variable domain KAGVTQTPRYLIKTRGQQVTLSCSPISGHRSVSWYQQTPGQGLQFLFEYFSETQRNKGNFPGRFSGRQFSNSRSEMNVSTLELGDSALYLCASSPDTNGEAFFGQGTRLTVV.

This clone was observed a handful of times. V gene TRBV15 combines with J gene TRBJ2-3; unclear D gene. Trimming stripped 7 bases from V and 1 base from J, with 12 bases between. CDR1 LNHNV and CDR2 YYDKDF come from the germline V gene (reference sequence). CDR3 size: 14 residues. The CDR3 coding sequence is TGTGCCACCACCGCGCTGCACCGCACAGATACGCAGTATTTT. Protein sequence: CATTALHRTDTQYF.

The chain joins TRBV5-4 to TRBJ2-5; D not resolved. V lost 0 bases and J 1 base, leaving 13 bases between the germline ends. The CDR3 sequence is 16 residues long. Germline V gives CDR1 SGHNT, CDR2 YYREEE (reference sequence). This chain's CDR3 is CASSLGVEVLQETQYF. The CDR3 region has the DNA TGTGCCAGCAGCTTGGGTGTAGAGGTACTCCAAGAGACCCAGTACTTC.

This clone has a single count. The chain couples TRBV6-2 or TRBV6-3 to TRBJ2-7; 7 positions agree with TRBD1. This CDR3 is 15 amino acids long. CDR1 is MNHEY, CDR2 SVGEGT, per germline. The J segment lost 2 bases and the V segment lost 4 bases, leaving 8 bases of the junction unmatched. The CDR3 nucleotides are TGTGCCAGCAGTTGGACCAGGGGGATAACCTACGAGCAGTACTTC. Its translation: CASSWTRGITYEQYF.

The gene calls are TRBV18 and TRBJ2-1; tentative D call: TRBD2 (6 bases). This CDR3 comprises 15 residues. Germline V gene lookup returns CDR1 KGHSH and CDR2 LQKENI. V lost 5 bases and J 7 bases, leaving 18 bases between the germline ends. DNA for the CDR3: TGTGCCAGCTCAATTCCTAGCGCCGACATTAATGAGCAGTTCTTC. It translates to CASSIPSADINEQFF. The full variable domain, rest sourced from reference TRBV18 and TRBJ2-1, is NAGVMQNPRHLVRRRGQEARLRCSPMKGHSHVYWYRQLPEEGLKFMVYLQKENIIDESGMPKERFSAEFPKEGPSILRIQQVVRGDSAAYFCASSIPSADINEQFFGPGTRLTVL.

This clone appeared a few times. The chain employs TRBV3-1 (or the pseudogene TRBV3-2) and TRBJ2-2; 7 bases are shared with TRBD1. Germline V gene sequence: CDR1 LGHDT, CDR2 YNNKEL (reference sequence). The CDR3 length is 13 residues. The V gene end was trimmed by 1 base and the J gene end by 8 bases; junction bases not matched to a gene: 1. The CDR3 DNA reads as TGTGCCAGCAGCCAAGCGGGACAGGGGGAGCTGTTTTTT. Translating it yields CASSQAGQGELFF.

The chain joins TRBV30 to TRBJ2-2; 9 bases agree with TRBD1. Germline V gene sequence: CDR1 GTSNPN, CDR2 SVGIG (reference sequence). V was clipped by 4 bases and J by 1 base; unmatched bases: 4. This CDR3 spans 15 amino acids. Here the CDR3 reads CAWTSGQGNTGELFF. The CDR3 nucleotides read TGTGCCTGGACGTCGGGACAGGGGAACACCGGGGAGCTGTTTTTT. The full variable domain, its missing parts supplied by reference TRBV30 and TRBJ2-2, is SQTIHQWPATLVQPVGSPLSLECTVEGTSNPNLYWYRQAAGRGLQLLFYSVGIGQISSEVPQNLSASRPQDRQFILSSKKLLLSDSGFYLCAWTSGQGNTGELFFGEGSRLTVL.

This chain links TRBV25-1 with TRBJ1-2; 8 bases agree with TRBD1. CDR3 length equals 14 residues. V lost 3 bases to trimming and J lost 7 bases; unmatched junction nucleotides: 7. Germline assignment: CDR1 MGHDK and CDR2 SYGVNS. The CDR3 spells CASSDDRGFRGYTF. In DNA, the CDR3 is TGTGCCAGCAGTGATGACAGGGGATTCCGTGGCTACACCTTC.

In nucleotides, the CDR3 is TGTGCCTGGAGTACGACAGGGCTGAAGGGGGCCAACGTCCTGACTTTC. It yields the protein CAWSTTGLKGANVLTF. This chain uses TRBV30 with TRBJ2-6, with 7 bases fitting TRBD1. The CDR3 is made up of 16 amino acids. The germline gives CDR1 GTSNPN, CDR2 SVGIG (reference sequence). After removal of 2 bases from V and 4 bases from J, the junction contained 8 bases not matched to a gene.

This clone was detected once. This sequence joins TRBV5-6 and TRBJ1-2, with D possibly TRBD1 on 5 matching bases. Germline V CDR1 and CDR2: SGHDT, YYEEEE. This CDR3 spans 13 amino acids. The V gene lost 0 bases and the J gene lost 8 bases, with 11 bases spanning the gap. As DNA, the CDR3 is TGTGCCAGCAGCTTGGCCTACGGGGGAGGCTACACCTTC. It translates to CASSLAYGGGYTF. The full variable domain, in which reference TRBV5-6 and TRBJ1-2 provide the parts outside the CDR3, is DAGVTQSPTHLIKTRGQQVTLRCSPKSGHDTVSWYQQALGQGPQFIFQYYEEEERQRGNFPDRFSGHQFPNYSSELNVNALLLGDSALYLCASSLAYGGGYTFGSGTRLTVV.

This rearrangement joins TRBV27 to TRBJ1-1, with TRBD1 identical over 7 bases. CDR1 and CDR2 from the germline V gene are MNHEY and SMNVEV (reference sequence). The CDR3 contains 15 residues. Losses at the gene ends were 5 bases for V and 0 bases for J; bases not matched to a gene: 6. This chain's CDR3 is CASSARGVVNTEAFF. The CDR3 region has the DNA TGTGCCAGCAGTGCCAGGGGGGTGGTGAACACTGAAGCTTTCTTT.

The chain carries TRBV7-2 and TRBJ2-2; TRBD2 agrees at 7 bases. The CDR3 runs 15 residues. V lost 5 bases, J lost 1 base, and 4 bases stayed unmatched. Germline CDR1 reads SGHTA; CDR2 reads FQGNSA. The CDR3 reads CASSRDYRNTGELFF. In nucleotides, the CDR3 is TGTGCCAGCAGCCGGGACTACCGGAACACCGGGGAGCTGTTTTTT. The variable domain in full, with the rest retrieved from reference TRBV7-2 and TRBJ2-2, is GAGVSQSPSNKVTEKGKDVELRCDPISGHTALYWYRQSLGQGLEFLIYFQGNSAPDKSGLPSDRFSAERTGGSVSTLTIQRTQQEDSAVYLCASSRDYRNTGELFFGEGSRLTVL.

The sample holds one count of this clone. V is TRBV27 and J is TRBJ1-4, with D possibly matching TRBD1 (5 bases). The CDR3 sequence is 18 residues long. From germline, CDR1 is MNHEY and CDR2 SMNVEV (reference sequence). V lost 3 bases and J lost 1, with 18 bases in between. CDR3 loop: CASSLKGLIFGTNEKLFF. CDR3 coding DNA: TGTGCCAGCAGTTTGAAGGGACTGATATTTGGAACTAATGAAAAACTGTTTTTT. Looking up the rest from reference TRBV27 and TRBJ1-4 gives the full variable domain: EAQVTQNPRYLITVTGKKLTVTCSQNMNHEYMSWYRQDPGLGLRQIYYSMNVEVTDKGDVPEGYKVSRKEKRNFPLILESPSPNQTSLYFCASSLKGLIFGTNEKLFFGSGTQLSVL.

The chain carries TRBV2 and TRBJ2-2, with 13 bases lining up with TRBD2. V shed 6 bases and J 1 base; nucleotides not matched to a gene: 8. Looked up from germline, CDR1 is SNHLY and CDR2 is FYNNEI. The CDR3 spans 18 residues. For the CDR3, the DNA is TGTGCCAGCAGAACAGAGGGACTAGCGGGACTGAACACCGGGGAGCTGTTTTTT. Translated, it gives CASRTEGLAGLNTGELFF.

V is TRBV28 and J is TRBJ2-7; 13 nucleotides line up with TRBD2. The CDR3 sequence is 16 residues long. The germline V gene has CDR1 MDHEN and CDR2 SYDVKM. J lost 1 base, V lost 7 bases, and 7 bases had no gene match. CDR3: CASKRTSGRASYEQYF. CDR3 DNA sequence: TGTGCCAGCAAACGGACTAGCGGGAGAGCATCCTACGAGCAGTACTTC.

This chain uses TRBV18 with TRBJ1-1; D is undetermined. Germline CDR1 reads KGHSH; CDR2 reads LQKENI. The CDR3 length is 13 residues. Trimming removed 3 bases at V and 6 bases at J, with 11 bases between. The CDR3 DNA sequence: TGTGCCAGCTCACCGCCCGCGGCGGCTGAAGCTTTCTTT. This gives the protein CASSPPAAAEAFF.

The V and J genes are TRBV21-1 and TRBJ2-1; TRBD2 is the table's D call and was not checked against the DNA. TRBV21-1 is a pseudogene segment. The CDR3 loop spans 16 amino acids. CDR3 residues: CASSKALRVRDNEQFF. DNA for the CDR3: TGTGCCAGCAGCAAAGCGCTCCGGGTTCGGGACAATGAGCAGTTCTTC.